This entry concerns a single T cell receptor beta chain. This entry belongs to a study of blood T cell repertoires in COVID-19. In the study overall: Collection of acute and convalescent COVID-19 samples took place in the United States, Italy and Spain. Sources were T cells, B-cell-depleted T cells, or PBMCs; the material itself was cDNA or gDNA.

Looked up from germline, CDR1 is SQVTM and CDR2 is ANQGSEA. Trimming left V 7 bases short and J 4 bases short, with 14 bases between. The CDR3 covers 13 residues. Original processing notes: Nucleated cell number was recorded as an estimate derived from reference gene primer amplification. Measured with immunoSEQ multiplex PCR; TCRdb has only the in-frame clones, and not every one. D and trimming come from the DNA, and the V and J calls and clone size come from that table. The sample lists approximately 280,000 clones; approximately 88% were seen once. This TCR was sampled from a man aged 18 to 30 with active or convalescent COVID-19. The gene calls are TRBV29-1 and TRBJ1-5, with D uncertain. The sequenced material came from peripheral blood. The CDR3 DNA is TGCAGCGCCGGAGACGGGAGGAATCAGCCCCAGCATTTT. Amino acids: CSAGDGRNQPQHF.